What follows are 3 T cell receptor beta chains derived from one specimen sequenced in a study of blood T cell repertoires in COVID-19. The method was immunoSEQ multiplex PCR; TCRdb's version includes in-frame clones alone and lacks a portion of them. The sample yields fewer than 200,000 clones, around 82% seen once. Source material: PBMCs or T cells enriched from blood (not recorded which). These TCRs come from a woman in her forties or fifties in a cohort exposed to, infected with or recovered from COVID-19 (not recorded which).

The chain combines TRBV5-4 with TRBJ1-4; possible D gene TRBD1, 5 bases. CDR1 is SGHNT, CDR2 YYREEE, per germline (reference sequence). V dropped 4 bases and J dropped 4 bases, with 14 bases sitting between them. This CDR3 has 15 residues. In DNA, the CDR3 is TGTGCCAGCAGCCCCACCCAGGGTTTTAATGAAAAACTGTTTTTT. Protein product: CASSPTQGFNEKLFF.

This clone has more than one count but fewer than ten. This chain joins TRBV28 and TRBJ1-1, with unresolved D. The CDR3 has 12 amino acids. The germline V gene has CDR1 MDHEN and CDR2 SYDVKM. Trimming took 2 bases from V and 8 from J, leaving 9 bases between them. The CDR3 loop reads CASSLGVREAFF. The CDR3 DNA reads TGTGCCAGCAGTTTAGGTGTCAGGGAAGCTTTCTTT.

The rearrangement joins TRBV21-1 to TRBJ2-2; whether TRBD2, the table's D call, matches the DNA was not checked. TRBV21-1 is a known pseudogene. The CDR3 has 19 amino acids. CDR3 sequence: CASSNPAEGVIGGTGELFF. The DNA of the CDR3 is TGTGCCAGCAGCAATCCCGCGGAGGGTGTGATCGGTGGCACCGGGGAGCTGTTTTTT.